The rows below give T cell receptor beta chains drawn from one sample of a study of identical twins. TCRdb ran MiXCR on the 5' RACE reads and lists one entry per CDR3 protein. The table includes about 530,000 distinct CDR3 sequences, roughly 15% detected once. These same records also appear under a second study, on yellow fever vaccine responses in identical twins.

The source material was CD4+ T cells sorted from blood. The receptors shown here come from a woman younger than 30 in good health. CDR3s include the opening cysteine and the closing phenylalanine or tryptophan. Each record gives: J gene, clone size, D gene, V gene, CDR3 DNA, CDR3 protein. D genes are given only for firm matches. Not every row has a clone size; where given, it reads once, few, many or a size class.

J: TRBJ2-7; size: few; D: -; V: TRBV20-1; DNA: TGCAGTGCTAGAGGCCCCACGGGAATCCTCTCCTACGAGCAGTACTTC; CDR3: CSARGPTGILSYEQYF
J: TRBJ1-2; size: -; D: TRBD1; V: TRBV5-6; DNA: TGTGCCAGCAGGTCCGGGACAGTCGTCTATGGCTACACCTTC; CDR3: CASRSGTVVYGYTF
J: TRBJ1-5; size: -; D: -; V: TRBV7-2; DNA: TGTGCCAGCAGCGCGCGGGGGGCTAGCAATCAGCCCCAGCATTTT; CDR3: CASSARGASNQPQHF
J: TRBJ2-5; size: -; D: TRBD1; V: TRBV12-3/TRBV12-4; DNA: TGTGCCAGCAGTTTAAGGACAGGGGTGAAGACCCAGTACTTC; CDR3: CASSLRTGVKTQYF
J: TRBJ2-2; size: few; D: TRBD1; V: TRBV7-7; DNA: TGTGCCAGCAGCCCAGACAGGGTTAGCACCGGGGAGCTGTTTTTT; CDR3: CASSPDRVSTGELFF
J: TRBJ2-3; size: -; D: TRBD1; V: TRBV15; DNA: TGTGCCACCAGCCGGTACACAACCGGGACAGGGGAGTTGAGCACAGATACGCAGTATTTT; CDR3: CATSRYTTGTGELSTDTQYF
J: TRBJ2-2; size: -; D: -; V: TRBV29-1; DNA: TGCAGCGCAGGGCGTACAGGAATCACCGGGGAGCTGTTTTTT; CDR3: CSAGRTGITGELFF
J: TRBJ1-1; size: many; D: TRBD1; V: TRBV12-3/TRBV12-4; DNA: TGTGCCAGCACCAGGGGGGGTTCCAGTGAAGCTTTCTTT; CDR3: CASTRGGSSEAFF
J: TRBJ1-2; size: -; D: TRBD1; V: TRBV18; DNA: TGTGCCAGCTCACCACCGGGACAGGGAGATGGCTACACCTTC; CDR3: CASSPPGQGDGYTF
J: TRBJ2-2; size: -; D: -; V: TRBV19; DNA: TGTGCCAGTAGTCCCCGGGAAATGACCGGGGAGCTGTTTTTT; CDR3: CASSPREMTGELFF
J: TRBJ2-1; size: -; D: -; V: TRBV6-1; DNA: TGTGCCAGCGAGCCGGGGCAGGGTAACTCCTACAATGAGCAGTTCTTC; CDR3: CASEPGQGNSYNEQFF
J: TRBJ2-7; size: few; D: -; V: TRBV3-1; DNA: TGTGCCAGCAGCCAAGAAGGAGCTGTAGCAGCCTACGAGCAGTACTTC; CDR3: CASSQEGAVAAYEQYF
J: TRBJ2-1; size: few; D: -; V: TRBV28; DNA: TGTGCCAGAAGGAAACAGGGTCAGTTCTACAATGAGCAGTTCTTC; CDR3: CARRKQGQFYNEQFF
J: TRBJ2-3; size: -; D: -; V: TRBV12-3/TRBV12-4; DNA: TGTGCCAGCAGCAAACGGGATACAGATACGCAGTATTTT; CDR3: CASSKRDTDTQYF
J: TRBJ2-2; size: few; D: -; V: TRBV14; DNA: TGTGCCAGCAGCCAAGTCGGGAGCCACACCGGGGAGCTGTTTTTT; CDR3: CASSQVGSHTGELFF
J: TRBJ1-2; size: -; D: -; V: TRBV6-1; DNA: TGTGCCAGCAGTATGGGGTCAACCTCTGACTATGGCTACACCTTC; CDR3: CASSMGSTSDYGYTF
J: TRBJ2-2; size: -; D: TRBD2; V: TRBV29-1; DNA: TGCAGCGGGATTAGCGGGAGTAATTCCGCCGGGGAGCTGTTTTTT; CDR3: CSGISGSNSAGELFF
J: TRBJ2-7; size: -; D: -; V: TRBV7-9; DNA: TGTGCCAGCAGTTTCGCCGGGACCGGCGTGGAGCAGTACTTC; CDR3: CASSFAGTGVEQYF
J: TRBJ2-7; size: few; D: TRBD2; V: TRBV3-1; DNA: TGTGCCAGCAGCCGGACTAGCAGAGGGAACGAGCAGTACTTC; CDR3: CASSRTSRGNEQYF
J: TRBJ2-5; size: -; D: TRBD2; V: TRBV24-1; DNA: TGTGCCACCAGTGATTTCGGCGGGGGGACCTACCAAGAGACCCAGTACTTC; CDR3: CATSDFGGGTYQETQYF
J: TRBJ2-5; size: -; D: -; V: TRBV29-1; DNA: TGCAGCGTTGAGTTCCCTGTCAGGGGAAGCTGGGGCGAAGAGACCCAGTACTTC; CDR3: CSVEFPVRGSWGEETQYF
J: TRBJ1-2; size: many; D: -; V: TRBV4-1; DNA: TGCGCCAGCAGCCAAGTCCTAACTCCTCAGTCTGGCTACACCTTC; CDR3: CASSQVLTPQSGYTF
J: TRBJ2-1; size: -; D: -; V: TRBV6-1; DNA: TGTGCTAGCAGAGGGGGAGCCCCCTACAATGAGCAGTTCTTC; CDR3: CASRGGAPYNEQFF
J: TRBJ2-4; size: -; D: -; V: TRBV28; DNA: TGTGCCAGCAGTGCAGCCTCGGGCCCTCGGGCCAAAAACATTCAGTACTTC; CDR3: CASSAASGPRAKNIQYF
J: TRBJ2-1; size: -; D: -; V: TRBV3-1; DNA: TGTGCCAGCAGCCCCCAGACTAACACAAACAATGAGCAGTTCTTC; CDR3: CASSPQTNTNNEQFF
J: TRBJ2-5; size: -; D: -; V: TRBV5-1; DNA: TGCGCCAGCAGCTTGGCCGACAGGAGACAAGAGACCCAGTACTTC; CDR3: CASSLADRRQETQYF
J: TRBJ1-1; size: -; D: -; V: TRBV21-1; DNA: TGTGCCAGCAGCAAAAGGGAGATTTGCGGATACACTGAAGCTTTCTTT; CDR3: CASSKREICGYTEAFF
J: TRBJ2-7; size: -; D: -; V: TRBV25-1; DNA: TGTGCCAGCAGTGGAAAGGGAGGTCTAGGAGAGCAGTACTTC; CDR3: CASSGKGGLGEQYF
J: TRBJ1-5; size: -; D: -; V: TRBV6-1; DNA: TGTGCCAGCAGTGGGTTGGTGCCTAATGGCAATCAGCCCCAGCATTTT; CDR3: CASSGLVPNGNQPQHF
J: TRBJ2-3; size: few; D: -; V: TRBV14; DNA: TGTGCCAGCGAACCCTTTAGCACAGATACGCAGTATTTT; CDR3: CASEPFSTDTQYF
J: TRBJ2-1; size: -; D: -; V: TRBV9; DNA: TGTGCCAGCAGCGCCTTGGGCCAGAACCACAATGAGCAGTTCTTC; CDR3: CASSALGQNHNEQFF
J: TRBJ2-3; size: many; D: -; V: TRBV11-2; DNA: TGTGCCAGCAGCTTAATGCCGGGGCCTAGCACAGATACGCAGTATTTT; CDR3: CASSLMPGPSTDTQYF
J: TRBJ2-2; size: -; D: -; V: TRBV7-6; DNA: TGTGCCAGCAGCTTAAGGGATGGCGGGGAGCTGTTTTTT; CDR3: CASSLRDGGELFF
J: TRBJ1-1; size: few; D: TRBD1; V: TRBV24-1; DNA: TGTGCCACCAGGACAGGGATTCCGAACACTGAAGCTTTCTTT; CDR3: CATRTGIPNTEAFF
J: TRBJ2-1; size: -; D: TRBD2; V: TRBV29-1; DNA: TGCAGCGTTGGGGACAGGGTTAGGACTAGCGGGATTTATGAGCAGTTCTTC; CDR3: CSVGDRVRTSGIYEQFF
J: TRBJ1-5; size: -; D: TRBD1; V: TRBV6-1; DNA: TGTGCCAGCAGCTCGACAGGGGTGGGGTATCAGCCCCAGCATTTT; CDR3: CASSSTGVGYQPQHF
J: TRBJ2-3; size: -; D: TRBD2; V: TRBV12-3/TRBV12-4; DNA: TGTGCCAGCGGGTCGAGACTAGCGGGAGGGGCCTCAGGGATGAATACGCAGTATTTT; CDR3: CASGSRLAGGASGMNTQYF
J: TRBJ2-3; size: -; D: TRBD1; V: TRBV28; DNA: TGTGCCAGCAGTTTGGTCGTGACAGGGGCCAGAGATACGCAGTATTTT; CDR3: CASSLVVTGARDTQYF
J: TRBJ2-5; size: few; D: TRBD1; V: TRBV7-9; DNA: TGTGCCAGCAGTCAACAGGGGGTCCCCCAAGAGACCCAGTACTTC; CDR3: CASSQQGVPQETQYF
J: TRBJ2-3; size: few; D: -; V: TRBV20-1; DNA: TGCAGTGCTAGTAGCGCAAGAGGAAATACGCAGTATTTT; CDR3: CSASSARGNTQYF
J: TRBJ1-5; size: -; D: -; V: TRBV19; DNA: TGTGCCAGTAGCCTCCCCAGGGGAGGGTATAATCAGCCCCAGCATTTT; CDR3: CASSLPRGGYNQPQHF
J: TRBJ1-5; size: many; D: -; V: TRBV2; DNA: TGTGCCAGCAGTCCAGGAAGTGTTCAGCCCCAGCATTTT; CDR3: CASSPGSVQPQHF
J: TRBJ2-5; size: -; D: TRBD1; V: TRBV7-9; DNA: TGTGCCAGCAGCTACGGACAGGGGGCTCGAGAGACCCAGTACTTC; CDR3: CASSYGQGARETQYF
J: TRBJ2-1; size: few; D: TRBD2; V: TRBV7-2; DNA: TGTGCCAGCAGCTCGACTAGCGGGAGGGGCAATGAGCAGTTCTTC; CDR3: CASSSTSGRGNEQFF
J: TRBJ2-3; size: -; D: -; V: TRBV20-1; DNA: TGCAGTGCTAGTCGGTTCTTGGTATGGCCAGATACGCAGTATTTT; CDR3: CSASRFLVWPDTQYF
J: TRBJ1-3; size: many; D: -; V: TRBV5-1; DNA: TGCGCCAGCAGCTTAACTACAGGAACCTCTGGAAACACCATATATTTT; CDR3: CASSLTTGTSGNTIYF
J: TRBJ2-7; size: few; D: -; V: TRBV24-1; DNA: TGTGCCACCAGTGATCGGAGGACTGGAAGTTACGAGCAGTACTTC; CDR3: CATSDRRTGSYEQYF
J: TRBJ2-1; size: many; D: TRBD1; V: TRBV10-3; DNA: TGTGCCATCAGTGGAGGGACAGGGTTCTACAATGAGCAGTTCTTC; CDR3: CAISGGTGFYNEQFF
J: TRBJ2-3; size: few; D: -; V: TRBV21-1; DNA: TGTGCCAGCAGCGACCTAGAAACGCAAGATACGCAGTATTTT; CDR3: CASSDLETQDTQYF